This T cell receptor (beta chain) comes out of a study of shared clonotypes between healthy human individuals. How the authors handled the data: Filtering differed, since immunoSEQ gave only junction sequences and no quality scores. This table comes from immunoSEQ multiplex PCR, and its TCRdb copy is limited to in-frame clones, with some not included. The V and J calls and clone size come from that table; D and trimming were worked out from the DNA. The repertoire consists of about 2 million clones, with about 95% occurring once and the leading ten covering 1.2%. Notes on this clone: Its antigen is still unknown. This same CDR3 is encoded by further DNA sequences in the sample.

The naive CD8 subset, CD45RO-negative cells positively selected for CCR7, excluded terminally differentiated effector memory CD45RA+ cells. Broader study findings: Sample collection involved blood only; tissue repertoires are likely different. A generally larger estimated richness was seen in naive subsets than in memory subsets.

The sequencing input was naive CD8+ T cells sorted from blood. The receptor comes from a man younger than 35 in good health.

CDR3 sequence (DNA): TGTGCCAGCAGTTACTCTCGGAACACTGAAGCTTTCTTT. Its protein product is CASSYSRNTEAFF. V gene TRBV6-5 combines with J gene TRBJ1-1; no reliable D call. V lost 0 bases and J 1 base, leaving 3 bases between the germline ends. Germline loops: CDR1 MNHEY, CDR2 SVGAGI. This CDR3 has 13 amino acids.